This T cell receptor beta chain emerged from a study of regulatory T cells in long-lasting Graves disease (dated by TCRdb to the early 2020s). Notes on the research overall: In the newly diagnosed Graves' disease group, patients had been taking antithyroid drugs for less than 3 months. TCR sequencing covered some 13 persistent and about 20 newly diagnosed Graves' disease patients, 33 samples in total. The study was conducted in China and was registered as a clinical trial. Patients with persistent Graves' disease were compared with patients with newly diagnosed Graves' disease using TCR sequencing and RNA sequencing of peripheral blood.

Overall results and qualifications from the work: Peripheral blood alone was examined, since thyroid tissue, which constituted the primary lesion, could not be accessed. Persistent disease showed preferential use of TRBV28, TRBJ1-2 and TRBJ2-5, whereas newly diagnosed disease favored TRBV20-1 and TRBJ2-1. A larger number of public clonotypes was shared among persistent patients (fewer than 3,000) than among newly diagnosed patients (approximately 1,000). The small sample size was acknowledged by the authors as a limitation that may reduce accuracy. Sequencing and analysis were limited to the TCR beta chain. Persistent Graves' disease patients showed lower TCR Shannon entropy and fewer highly expanded clones than newly diagnosed patients, suggesting clonal expansion.

Explained via the paper, the time point label denotes: newly diagnosed GD, antithyroid drugs for less than 3 months. For both TCR sequencing and RNA sequencing, RNA was extracted from PBMCs in TRIzol. Graves' disease was diagnosed according to American Thyroid Association guidelines. Patients for the study were recruited at an endocrinology department in Xi'an, China. Each patient gave approximately 8.8 milliliters of peripheral blood, collected in an EDTA anticoagulant tube. Ficoll Paque Plus density gradient separation was used to isolate PBMCs, and no further T cell sorting was done. An Agilent 2100 Bioanalyzer and agarose gel were used to assess RNA quality, and a NanoDrop 2000 was used to measure RNA concentration. Sequences LGHNA (CDR1) and YNFKEQ (CDR2) are obtained from the germline V gene. V is cut back by 4 bases and J by 0 bases, with 5 bases in the junction unmatched. The CDR3 measures 15 amino acids from cysteine to phenylalanine. CDR3 DNA only is kept here, 45 bases in frame from base 1.

This clonotype has only a few counts. Its antigen is still unknown. No quality values exist for individual bases; no much larger clone is one base distant. Library preparation used multiplex PCR. TCRdb lists the instrument as Illumina HiSeq 4000. TCR beta libraries were built with iRepertoire HTBI primers and Arm-PCR amplification of CDR3 regions. Before sequencing, the PCR products went through gel purification. Per the authors' processing: A total of fewer than 80 TRBV and some 15 TRBJ segments were identified across samples and were used for gene usage analysis of CDR3 amino acid clonotypes. COPE and FqMerger were used to merge filtered high-quality paired reads into contigs. BLAST was used to align contigs to IMGT TRBV, TRBD and TRBJ reference genes, with CDR3 defined following IMGT. Any clonotype with a frequency above 0.1% was classified as a highly expanded clone. Shannon entropy was used to measure repertoire diversity, and the Gini coefficient was used to measure V-J evenness. A clonotype found in more than one individual was treated as public. Using fastp trimming at Q25 and MiXCR clonotype assembly, TCRdb reanalyzed the public sequencing data and kept in-frame beta chains. A single entry per CDR3 protein holds the most common genes and DNA from its merged rows. These V and J calls are TCRdb output, not the study's own analysis. Within this sample are over 400,000 distinct CDR3 sequences, with 14% of them counted one time only. The top ten hold roughly 18% of the sample.

In addition, the sample was reused for a study of T cells in Graves' hyperthyroidism and ophthalmopathy. The second study's paper adds: A patient counted as having stable Graves' hyperthyroidism if no progression to ophthalmopathy occurred over 18 months of follow-up. Hyperthyroidism patients were aged 18 to 65 years and newly diagnosed, with disease duration of less than 2 months. Patients with uncontrolled infections, other autoimmune diseases, pregnancy or lactation were excluded. Clinical symptoms, serum thyroxine and TRAb, thyroid ultrasound, and orbital computed tomography formed the basis for the diagnoses. A first-round RT-PCR of the TCR CDR3 used the HTBI primer set with the Qiagen OneStep RT-PCR kit. Most expanded thyroid clonotypes (frequency above 0.001) were also detected in blood, suggesting blood repertoires may reflect thyroid immune responses. A 13 V-J signature model separated ophthalmopathy from stable hyperthyroidism, with around 90% sensitivity and 81% to 82% specificity in cross-validation and 80%/75% in testing. In validation, the model predicted progression to ophthalmopathy a median of 6.5 months before onset, with around 70% sensitivity and roughly 79% specificity. TCR V-J signatures able to tell the groups apart were searched for in a discovery cohort of approximately 95 patients, of whom 43 had Graves' ophthalmopathy and around 57 had stable Graves' hyperthyroidism. Whether ophthalmopathy could be predicted prospectively was tested in an independent validation cohort made up of fewer than 20 hyperthyroidism patients plus 17 patients who later progressed to ophthalmopathy. The 95 to 100 discovery patients were divided at random into training and test sets in a 7:3 ratio. Thyroid tissue and blood T-cell repertoires from more than 5 Graves' hyperthyroidism patients were also compared in the study. After sampling, hyperthyroidism patients received methimazole starting at 30 mg daily, and ophthalmopathy patients received high-dose intravenous methylprednisolone. Libraries were constructed in a second round of multiplex PCR, after which size selection and purification were performed. Libraries were sequenced paired-end with 100 bp reads on an Illumina HiSeq2000. Raw data were processed with SOAPnuke, discarding reads with adapters, uncalled bases, mean Phred below 15, or no exact constant-primer or identifier match. COPE v1.2.5 was used to merge high-quality paired reads, and clonotypes were defined as unique nucleotide sequences. MiTCR v1.1 was used to align clonotypes to the IMGT TRBV, TRBD and TRBJ reference segments. The analysis included only V-J combinations with a frequency above 0.0001, which together covered about 99% of the repertoires. A TCS score was defined as the ratio between F50 (clonal expansion) and ExV (chaos), using BLOSUM62-based TCRdist between CDR3 peptides within each V-J. Welch's t-statistics and random forest reduced around 520 V-J features to about 13, which were used in a naive Bayes classifier (R e1071). Sample size was not statistically predetermined, and blinding of investigators to group allocation was not performed. The paper reports TCR Vbeta CDR3 sequencing of over 120 peripheral blood samples: 40 or so ophthalmopathy, fewer than 85 hyperthyroidism and around 17 progressor patients.

The rearranged chain carries TRBV4-2 and TRBJ2-7, and 8 junction bases match TRBD2. This sample comprised peripheral blood mononuclear cells (PBMCs), obtained at new diagnosis, from a patient treated with antithyroid drugs. This receptor was taken from a woman aged 50 to 65 with Graves disease. Donor details come from another sample of the same person, matched by shared clones. The CDR3: CASSRGSGTSYEQYF. The DNA sequence follows: TGTGCCAGCAGCCGAGGTAGCGGGACCTCCTACGAGCAGTACTTC.